This entry describes one T cell receptor beta chain. This record belongs to a study of blood T cell repertoires in COVID-19. Trimming removed 4 bases from V and 2 bases from J, with 8 bases in between. Germline CDR1 reads SGHVS; CDR2 reads FQNEAQ. This CDR3 has 13 amino acids. Clones were read by immunoSEQ multiplex PCR, and TCRdb kept only the in-frame ones, dropping some. The sample holds hundreds of thousands of clones, roughly 88% seen once. The gene calls are TRBV7-8 and TRBJ1-2, with D maybe TRBD1 (6 bases). The specimen sequenced was peripheral blood. The clonotype comes from a woman in her 70s with COVID-19, enrolled during active disease. The CDR3: CASSSGQNYGYTF. DNA of the CDR3: TGTGCCAGCAGCTCGGGACAAAACTATGGCTACACCTTC.